This T cell receptor beta chain was recovered during a study of OX40 agonist ivuxolimab in advanced cancers. Method: immunoSEQ multiplex PCR; TCRdb's copy keeps in-frame clones and lacks some. The table records about 77,000 clones, nearly 95% of them present only once. V lost 5 bases to trimming and J lost 8 bases; unmatched junction nucleotides: 12. Germline V gene data show CDR1 as SGDLS and CDR2 as YYNGEE. There are 15 residues in the CDR3. Sequencing was performed on CD4+ or CD8+ T cells sorted from blood, taken in a trial of the OX40 agonist ivuxolimab. This chain links TRBV9 with TRBJ2-1; 8 bases match TRBD2. The sequence was obtained from an adult with an advanced solid tumor such as melanoma, head and neck, liver or kidney cancer. The CDR3 protein is CASRDEAGAGDEQFF. For the CDR3, the DNA is TGTGCCAGCAGGGATGAAGCGGGAGCGGGCGATGAGCAGTTCTTC. Based on the CDR3 plus reference TRBV9 and TRBJ2-1, the full variable domain is DSGVTQTPKHLITATGQRVTLRCSPRSGDLSVYWYQQSLDQGLQFLIQYYNGEERAKGNILERFSAQQFPDLHSELNLSSLELGDSALYFCASRDEAGAGDEQFFGPGTRLTVL.